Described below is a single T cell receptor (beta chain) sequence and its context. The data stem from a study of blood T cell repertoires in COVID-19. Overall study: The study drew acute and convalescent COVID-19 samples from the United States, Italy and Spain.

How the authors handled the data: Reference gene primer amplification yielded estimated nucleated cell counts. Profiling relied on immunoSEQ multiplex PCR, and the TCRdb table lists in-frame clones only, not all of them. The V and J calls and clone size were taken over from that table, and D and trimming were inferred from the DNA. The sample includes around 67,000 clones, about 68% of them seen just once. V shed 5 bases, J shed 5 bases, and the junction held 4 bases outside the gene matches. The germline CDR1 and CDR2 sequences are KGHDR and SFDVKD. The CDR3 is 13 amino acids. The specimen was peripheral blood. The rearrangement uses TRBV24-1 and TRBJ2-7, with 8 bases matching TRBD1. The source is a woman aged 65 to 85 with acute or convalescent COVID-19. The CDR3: CATSGTGLNEQYF. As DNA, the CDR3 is TGTGCCACCAGTGGGACAGGGTTGAACGAGCAGTACTTC.